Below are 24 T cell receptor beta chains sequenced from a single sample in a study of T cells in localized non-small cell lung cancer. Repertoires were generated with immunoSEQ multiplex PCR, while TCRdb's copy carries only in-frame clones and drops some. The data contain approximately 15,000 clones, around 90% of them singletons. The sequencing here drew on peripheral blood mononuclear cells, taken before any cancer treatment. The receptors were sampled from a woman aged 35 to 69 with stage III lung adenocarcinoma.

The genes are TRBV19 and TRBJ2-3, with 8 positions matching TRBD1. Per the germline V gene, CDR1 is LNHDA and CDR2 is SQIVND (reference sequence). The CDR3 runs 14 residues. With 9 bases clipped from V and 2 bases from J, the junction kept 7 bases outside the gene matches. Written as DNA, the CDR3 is TGTGCCAGCGGGACAGGACCTACCACAGATACGCAGTATTTT. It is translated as CASGTGPTTDTQYF.

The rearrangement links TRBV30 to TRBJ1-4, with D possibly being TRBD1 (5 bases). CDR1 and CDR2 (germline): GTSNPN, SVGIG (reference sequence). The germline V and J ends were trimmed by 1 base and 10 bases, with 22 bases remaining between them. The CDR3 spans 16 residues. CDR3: CAWSDLKGREARKLFF. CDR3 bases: TGTGCCTGGAGTGACTTGAAGGGACGCGAGGCAAGAAAACTGTTTTTT.

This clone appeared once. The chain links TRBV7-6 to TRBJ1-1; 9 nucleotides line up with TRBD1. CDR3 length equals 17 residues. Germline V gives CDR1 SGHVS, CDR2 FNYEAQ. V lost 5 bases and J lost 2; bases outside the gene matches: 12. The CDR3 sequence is CASSAGTGIFSNTEAFF. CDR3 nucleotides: TGTGCCAGCAGCGCCGGGACAGGGATTTTTTCTAACACTGAAGCTTTCTTT. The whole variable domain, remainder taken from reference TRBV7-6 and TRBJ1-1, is GAGVSQSPRYKVTKRGQDVALRCDPISGHVSLYWYRQALGQGPEFLTYFNYEAQQDKSGLPNDRFSAERPEGSISTLTIQRTEQRDSAMYRCASSAGTGIFSNTEAFFGQGTRLTVV.

CDR3 sequence: CASSFGLAGGSDTQYF. The CDR3 nucleotides read TGTGCCAGTAGTTTTGGACTAGCGGGAGGGTCAGATACGCAGTATTTT. The J gene is TRBJ2-3, the V gene TRBV19, with 15 bases lining up with TRBD2. The CDR3 is 16 amino acids. V lost 5 bases and J lost 4; bases outside the gene matches: 4. CDR1 and CDR2 (germline): LNHDA, SQIVND (reference sequence).

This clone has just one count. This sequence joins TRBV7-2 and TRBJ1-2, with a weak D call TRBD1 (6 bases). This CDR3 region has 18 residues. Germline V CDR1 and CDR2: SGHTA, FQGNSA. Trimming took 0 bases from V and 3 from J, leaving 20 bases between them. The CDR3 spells CASSLARDTINPYYGYTF. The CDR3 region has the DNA TGTGCCAGCAGCTTAGCGCGGGACACGATAAACCCTTACTATGGCTACACCTTC.

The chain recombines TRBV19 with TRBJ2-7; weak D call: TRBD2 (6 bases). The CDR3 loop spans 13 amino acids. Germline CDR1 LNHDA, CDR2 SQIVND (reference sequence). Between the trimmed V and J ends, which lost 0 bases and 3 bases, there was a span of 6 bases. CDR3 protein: CASSIEEGYEQYF. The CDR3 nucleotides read TGTGCCAGTAGTATAGAGGAGGGCTACGAGCAGTACTTC.

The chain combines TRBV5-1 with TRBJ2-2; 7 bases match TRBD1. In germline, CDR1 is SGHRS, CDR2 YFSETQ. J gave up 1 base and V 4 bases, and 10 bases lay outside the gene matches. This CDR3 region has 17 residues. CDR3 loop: CASSLGAGTENTGELFF. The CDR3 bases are TGCGCCAGCAGCCTGGGGGCTGGGACAGAGAACACCGGGGAGCTGTTTTTT.

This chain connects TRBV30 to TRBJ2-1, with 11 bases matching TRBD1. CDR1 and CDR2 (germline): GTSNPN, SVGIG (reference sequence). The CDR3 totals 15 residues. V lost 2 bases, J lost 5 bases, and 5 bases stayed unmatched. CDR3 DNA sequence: TGTGCCTGGAGTTCAGGGACAGGGGGGAACAATGAGCAGTTCTTC. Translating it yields CAWSSGTGGNNEQFF. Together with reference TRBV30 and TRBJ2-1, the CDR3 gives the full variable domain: SQTIHQWPATLVQPVGSPLSLECTVEGTSNPNLYWYRQAAGRGLQLLFYSVGIGQISSEVPQNLSASRPQDRQFILSSKKLLLSDSGFYLCAWSSGTGGNNEQFFGPGTRLTVL.

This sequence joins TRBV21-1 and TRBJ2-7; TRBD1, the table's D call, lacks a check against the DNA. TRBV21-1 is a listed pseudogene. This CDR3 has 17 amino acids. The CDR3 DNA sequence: TGTGCCAGCAGCAAAGCCCGGAGACAGGGGGTATTCGGCGAGCAGTACTTC. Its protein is CASSKARRQGVFGEQYF.

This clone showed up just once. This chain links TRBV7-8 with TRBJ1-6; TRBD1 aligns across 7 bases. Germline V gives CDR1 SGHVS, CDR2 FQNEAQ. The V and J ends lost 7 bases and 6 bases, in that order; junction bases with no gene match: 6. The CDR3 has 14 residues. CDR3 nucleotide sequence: TGTGCCAGCAACCAGGGACAGCGTAATTCACCCCTCCACTTT. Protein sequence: CASNQGQRNSPLHF.

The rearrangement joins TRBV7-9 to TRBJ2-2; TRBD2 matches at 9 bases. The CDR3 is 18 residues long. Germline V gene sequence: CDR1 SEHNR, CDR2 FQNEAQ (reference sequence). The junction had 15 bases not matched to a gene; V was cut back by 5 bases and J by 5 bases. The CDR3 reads CASSPRTIAGARTGELFF. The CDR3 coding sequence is TGTGCCAGCAGCCCGCGAACCATAGCGGGAGCCCGGACCGGGGAGCTGTTTTTT.

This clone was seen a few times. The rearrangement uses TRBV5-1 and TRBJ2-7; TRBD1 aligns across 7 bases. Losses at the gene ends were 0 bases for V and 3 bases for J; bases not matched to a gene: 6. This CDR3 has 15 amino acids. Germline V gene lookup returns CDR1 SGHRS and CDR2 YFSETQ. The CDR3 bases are TGCGCCAGCAGCTTGGGTAGTACAGGGGTCTACGAGCAGTACTTC. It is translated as CASSLGSTGVYEQYF.

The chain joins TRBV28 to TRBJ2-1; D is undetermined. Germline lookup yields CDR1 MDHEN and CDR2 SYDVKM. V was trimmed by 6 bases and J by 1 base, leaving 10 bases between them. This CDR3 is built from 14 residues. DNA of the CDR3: TGTGCCAGCAGCCGAGGCACATCCTACAATGAGCAGTTCTTC. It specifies CASSRGTSYNEQFF.

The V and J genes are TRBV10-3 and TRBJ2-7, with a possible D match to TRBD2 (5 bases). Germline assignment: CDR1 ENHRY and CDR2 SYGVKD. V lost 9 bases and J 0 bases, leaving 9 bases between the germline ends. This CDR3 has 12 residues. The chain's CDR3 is CAIRTGSYEQYF. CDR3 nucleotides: TGTGCCATTAGGACTGGCTCCTACGAGCAGTACTTC.

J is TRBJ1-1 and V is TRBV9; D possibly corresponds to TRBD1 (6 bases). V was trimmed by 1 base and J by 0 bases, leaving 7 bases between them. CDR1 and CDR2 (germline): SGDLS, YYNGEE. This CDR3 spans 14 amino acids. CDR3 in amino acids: CASSVTGMNTEAFF. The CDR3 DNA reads TGTGCCAGCAGCGTAACAGGGATGAACACTGAAGCTTTCTTT.

For the CDR3, the DNA is TGTGCCAGCTCACCTTCGGACAGGCAGCAAGAGACCCAGTACTTC. This sequence encodes CASSPSDRQQETQYF. The chain uses TRBV18 and TRBJ2-5; TRBD1 matches 7 bases. Losses at the gene ends were 3 bases for V and 2 bases for J; bases not matched to a gene: 6. The CDR3 length is 15 residues. Looked up from germline, CDR1 is KGHSH and CDR2 is LQKENI.

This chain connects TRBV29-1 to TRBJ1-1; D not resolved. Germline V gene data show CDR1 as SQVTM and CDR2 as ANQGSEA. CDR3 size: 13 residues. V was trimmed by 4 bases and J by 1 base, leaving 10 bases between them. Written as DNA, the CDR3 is TGCAGCGTTGTGCAGGACCAGAACACTGAAGCTTTCTTT. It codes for CSVVQDQNTEAFF. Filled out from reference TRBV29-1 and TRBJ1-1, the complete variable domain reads SAVISQKPSRDICQRGTSLTIQCQVDSQVTMMFWYRQQPGQSLTLIATANQGSEATYESGFVIDKFPISRPNLTFSTLTVSNMSPEDSSIYLCSVVQDQNTEAFFGQGTRLTVV.

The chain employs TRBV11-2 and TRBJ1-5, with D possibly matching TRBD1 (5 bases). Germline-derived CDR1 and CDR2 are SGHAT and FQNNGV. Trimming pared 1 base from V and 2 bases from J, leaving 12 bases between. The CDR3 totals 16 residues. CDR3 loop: CASSLGGADGNQPQHF. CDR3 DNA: TGTGCCAGCAGCTTAGGGGGCGCGGATGGCAATCAGCCCCAGCATTTT.

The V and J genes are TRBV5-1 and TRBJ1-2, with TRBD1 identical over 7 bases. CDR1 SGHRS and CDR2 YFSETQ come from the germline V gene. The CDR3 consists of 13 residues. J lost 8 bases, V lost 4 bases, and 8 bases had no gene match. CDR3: CASSNKGAYGYTF. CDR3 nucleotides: TGCGCCAGCAGCAATAAGGGGGCATACGGCTACACCTTC.

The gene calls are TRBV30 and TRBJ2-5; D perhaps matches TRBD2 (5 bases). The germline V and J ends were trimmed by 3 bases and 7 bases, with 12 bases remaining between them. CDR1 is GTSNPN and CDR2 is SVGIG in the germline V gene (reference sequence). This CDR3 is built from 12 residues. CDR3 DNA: TGTGCCTGGAGGACCGGGAAGGGGACCCAGTACTTC. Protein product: CAWRTGKGTQYF.

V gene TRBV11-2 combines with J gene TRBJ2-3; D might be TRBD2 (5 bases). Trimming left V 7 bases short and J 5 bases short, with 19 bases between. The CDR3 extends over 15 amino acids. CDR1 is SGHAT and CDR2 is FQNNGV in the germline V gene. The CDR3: CASTSFALAGDTQYF. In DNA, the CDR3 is TGTGCCAGCACCAGCTTTGCTCTAGCAGGAGATACGCAGTATTTT.

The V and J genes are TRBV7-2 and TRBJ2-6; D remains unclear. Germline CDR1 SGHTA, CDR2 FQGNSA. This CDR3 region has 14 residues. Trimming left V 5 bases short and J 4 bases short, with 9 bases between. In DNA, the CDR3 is TGTGCCAGCAGCCTAACGGGCGGGGCCAACGTCCTGACTTTC. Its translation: CASSLTGGANVLTF.

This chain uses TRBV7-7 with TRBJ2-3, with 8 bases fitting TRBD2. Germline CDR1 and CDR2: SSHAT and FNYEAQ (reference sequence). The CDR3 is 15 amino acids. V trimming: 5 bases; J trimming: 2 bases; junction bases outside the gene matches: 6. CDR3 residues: CASSVIAGPTDTQYF. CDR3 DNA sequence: TGTGCCAGCAGCGTGATAGCGGGGCCCACAGATACGCAGTATTTT.

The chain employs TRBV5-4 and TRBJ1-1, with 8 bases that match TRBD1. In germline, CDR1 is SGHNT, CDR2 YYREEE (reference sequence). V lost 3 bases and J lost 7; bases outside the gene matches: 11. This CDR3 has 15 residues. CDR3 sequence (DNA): TGTGCCAGCAGCTCTAAGACAGGGGACGATGGTGAAGCTTTCTTT. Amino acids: CASSSKTGDDGEAFF.